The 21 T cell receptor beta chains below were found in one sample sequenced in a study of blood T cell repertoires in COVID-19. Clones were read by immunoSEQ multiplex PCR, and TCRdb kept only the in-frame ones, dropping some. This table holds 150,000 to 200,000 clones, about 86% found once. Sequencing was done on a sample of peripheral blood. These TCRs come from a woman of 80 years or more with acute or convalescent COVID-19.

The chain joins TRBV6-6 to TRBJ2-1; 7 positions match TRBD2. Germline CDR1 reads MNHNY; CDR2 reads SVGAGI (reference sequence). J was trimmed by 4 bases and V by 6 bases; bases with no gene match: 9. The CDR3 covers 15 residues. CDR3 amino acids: CASRGTIKHYNEQFF. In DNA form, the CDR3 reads TGTGCCAGCAGGGGGACTATTAAACATTACAATGAGCAGTTCTTC.

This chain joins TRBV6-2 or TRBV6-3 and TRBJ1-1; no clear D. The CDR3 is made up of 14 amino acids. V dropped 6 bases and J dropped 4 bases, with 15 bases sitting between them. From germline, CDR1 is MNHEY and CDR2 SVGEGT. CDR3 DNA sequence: TGTGCCAGCAGCCCCGGGGTTTCCCTCACTGAAGCTTTCTTT. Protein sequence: CASSPGVSLTEAFF.

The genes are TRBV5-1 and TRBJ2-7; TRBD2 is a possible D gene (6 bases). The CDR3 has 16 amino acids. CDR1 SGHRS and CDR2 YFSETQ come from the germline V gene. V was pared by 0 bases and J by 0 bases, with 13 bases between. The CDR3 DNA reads TGCGCCAGCAGCTTGGAAGCGGGCCAAAGCTCCTACGAGCAGTACTTC. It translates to CASSLEAGQSSYEQYF.

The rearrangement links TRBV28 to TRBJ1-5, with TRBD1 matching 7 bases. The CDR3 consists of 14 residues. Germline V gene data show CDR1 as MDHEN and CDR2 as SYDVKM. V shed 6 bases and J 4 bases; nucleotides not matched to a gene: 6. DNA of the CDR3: TGTGCCAGCAGGCCCGGGACAGTTAATCAGCCCCAGCATTTT. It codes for CASRPGTVNQPQHF.

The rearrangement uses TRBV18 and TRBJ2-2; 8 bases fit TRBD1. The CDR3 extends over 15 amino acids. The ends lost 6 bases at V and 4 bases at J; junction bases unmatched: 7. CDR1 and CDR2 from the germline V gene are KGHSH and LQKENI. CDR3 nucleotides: TGTGCCAGCTCGCCCTGGGACAGGCCCACCGGGGAGCTGTTTTTT. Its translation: CASSPWDRPTGELFF.

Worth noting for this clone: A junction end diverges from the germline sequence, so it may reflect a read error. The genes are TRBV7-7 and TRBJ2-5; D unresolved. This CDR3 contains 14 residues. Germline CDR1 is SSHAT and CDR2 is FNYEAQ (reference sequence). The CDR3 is CASSLVIEQETQYF. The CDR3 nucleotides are TGTGCTAGCAGCTTAGTCATAGAACAAGAGACCCAGTACTTC.

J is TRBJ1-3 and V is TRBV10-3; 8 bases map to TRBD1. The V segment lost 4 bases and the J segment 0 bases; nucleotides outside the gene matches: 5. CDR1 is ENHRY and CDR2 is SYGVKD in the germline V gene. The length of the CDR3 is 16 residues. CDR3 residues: CAISGTGKSSGNTIYF. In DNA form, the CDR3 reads TGTGCCATCAGTGGGACAGGGAAGAGCTCTGGAAACACCATATATTTT.

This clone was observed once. The CDR3 here is CASSETGTGDYEQYF. The CDR3 region has the DNA TGTGCCAGCAGTGAAACCGGGACAGGGGACTACGAGCAGTACTTC. The chain recombines TRBV9 with TRBJ2-7, with 10 bases aligning to TRBD1. The germline CDR1 and CDR2 sequences are SGDLS and YYNGEE. V lost 5 bases and J lost 3; bases outside the gene matches: 8. The CDR3 loop spans 15 amino acids. Looking up the rest from reference TRBV9 and TRBJ2-7 gives the full variable domain: DSGVTQTPKHLITATGQRVTLRCSPRSGDLSVYWYQQSLDQGLQFLIQYYNGEERAKGNILERFSAQQFPDLHSELNLSSLELGDSALYFCASSETGTGDYEQYFGPGTRLTVT.

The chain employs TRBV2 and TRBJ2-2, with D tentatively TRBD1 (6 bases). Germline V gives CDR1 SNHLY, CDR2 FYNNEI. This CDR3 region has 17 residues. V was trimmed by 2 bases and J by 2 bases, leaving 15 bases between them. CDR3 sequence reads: CASSESFGTRNTGELFF. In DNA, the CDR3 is TGTGCCAGCAGTGAAAGTTTCGGGACACGTAACACCGGGGAGCTGTTTTTT.

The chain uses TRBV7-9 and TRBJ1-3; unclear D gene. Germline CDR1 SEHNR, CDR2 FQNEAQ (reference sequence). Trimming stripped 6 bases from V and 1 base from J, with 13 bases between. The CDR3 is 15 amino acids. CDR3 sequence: CASSPMSRSGNTIYF. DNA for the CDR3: TGTGCCAGCAGTCCTATGTCCCGGTCTGGAAACACCATATATTTT.

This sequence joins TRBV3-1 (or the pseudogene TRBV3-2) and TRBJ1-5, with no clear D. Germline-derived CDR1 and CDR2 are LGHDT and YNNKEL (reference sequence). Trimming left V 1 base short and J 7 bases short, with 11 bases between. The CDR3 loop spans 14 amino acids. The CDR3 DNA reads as TGTGCCAGCAGCCAAGCGCGGGGAGGGCAGCCCCAGCATTTT. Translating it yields CASSQARGGQPQHF.

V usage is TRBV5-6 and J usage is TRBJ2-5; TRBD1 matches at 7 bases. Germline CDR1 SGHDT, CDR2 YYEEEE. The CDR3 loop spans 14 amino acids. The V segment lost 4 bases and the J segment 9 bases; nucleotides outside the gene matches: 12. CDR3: CASSNLDRLRAQYF. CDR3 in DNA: TGTGCCAGCAGCAATCTGGACAGGCTAAGAGCCCAGTACTTC.

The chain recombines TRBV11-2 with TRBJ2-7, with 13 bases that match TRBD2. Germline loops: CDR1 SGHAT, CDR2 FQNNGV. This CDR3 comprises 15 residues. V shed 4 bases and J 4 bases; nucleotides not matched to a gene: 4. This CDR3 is CASSSGLAGVYEQYF. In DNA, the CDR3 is TGTGCCAGCAGCTCCGGACTAGCGGGAGTATACGAGCAGTACTTC.

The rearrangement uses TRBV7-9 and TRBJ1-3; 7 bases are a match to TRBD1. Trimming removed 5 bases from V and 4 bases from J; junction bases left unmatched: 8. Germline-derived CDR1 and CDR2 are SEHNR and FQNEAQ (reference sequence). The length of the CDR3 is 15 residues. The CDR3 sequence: CASSTQTGAGNTIYF. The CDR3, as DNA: TGTGCCAGCAGCACCCAAACAGGGGCCGGAAACACCATATATTTT.

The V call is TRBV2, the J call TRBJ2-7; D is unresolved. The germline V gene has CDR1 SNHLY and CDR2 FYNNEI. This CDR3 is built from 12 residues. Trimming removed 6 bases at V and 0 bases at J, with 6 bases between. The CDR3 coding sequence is TGTGCCAGCAGCGGGTTCTCCTACGAGCAGTACTTC. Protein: CASSGFSYEQYF.

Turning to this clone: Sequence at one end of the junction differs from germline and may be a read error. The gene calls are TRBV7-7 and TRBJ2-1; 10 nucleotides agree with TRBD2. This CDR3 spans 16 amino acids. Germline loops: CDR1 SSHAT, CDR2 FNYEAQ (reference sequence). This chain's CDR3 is CASSPVQRGGRNEQFF. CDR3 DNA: TGTGCTAGCAGTCCCGTTCAGCGGGGGGGCCGAAATGAGCAGTTCTTC. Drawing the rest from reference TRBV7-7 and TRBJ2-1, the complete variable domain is GAGVSQSPRYKVTKRGQDVTLRCDPISSHATLYWYQQALGQGPEFLTYFNYEAQPDKSGLPSDRFSAERPEGSISTLTIQRTEQRDSAMYRCASSPVQRGGRNEQFFGPGTRLTVL.

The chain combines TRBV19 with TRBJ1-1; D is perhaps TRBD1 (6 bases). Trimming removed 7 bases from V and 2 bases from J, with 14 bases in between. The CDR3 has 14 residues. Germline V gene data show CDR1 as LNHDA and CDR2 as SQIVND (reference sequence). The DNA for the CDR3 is TGTGCCAGTATTACACAGGGTAGTAACACTGAAGCTTTCTTT. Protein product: CASITQGSNTEAFF. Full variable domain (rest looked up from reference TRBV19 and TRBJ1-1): DGGITQSPKYLFRKEGQNVTLSCEQNLNHDAMYWYRQDPGQGLRLIYYSQIVNDFQKGDIAEGYSVSREKKESFPLTVTSAQKNPTAFYLCASITQGSNTEAFFGQGTRLTVV.

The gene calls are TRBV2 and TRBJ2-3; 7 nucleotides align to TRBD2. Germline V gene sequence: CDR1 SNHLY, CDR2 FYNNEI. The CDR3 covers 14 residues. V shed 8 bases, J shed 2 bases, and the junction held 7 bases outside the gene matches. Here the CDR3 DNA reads TGTGCCAGCGGGGGGGACTTGACCACAGATACGCAGTATTTT. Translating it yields CASGGDLTTDTQYF.

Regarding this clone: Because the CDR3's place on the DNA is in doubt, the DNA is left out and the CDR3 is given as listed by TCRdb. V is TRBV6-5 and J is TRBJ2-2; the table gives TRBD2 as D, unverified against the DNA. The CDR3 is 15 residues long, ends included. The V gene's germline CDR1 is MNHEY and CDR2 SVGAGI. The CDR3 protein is CASILGGLNTGELFF.

The CDR3 sequence is CAIRETSGLGDTQYF. The CDR3 DNA is TGTGCCATCAGGGAGACTAGCGGGCTCGGAGATACGCAGTATTTT. The V and J genes are TRBV10-3 and TRBJ2-3; TRBD2 matches 10 bases. The CDR3 has 15 amino acids. The V segment lost 6 bases and the J segment 5 bases; nucleotides outside the gene matches: 8. Germline CDR1 reads ENHRY; CDR2 reads SYGVKD.

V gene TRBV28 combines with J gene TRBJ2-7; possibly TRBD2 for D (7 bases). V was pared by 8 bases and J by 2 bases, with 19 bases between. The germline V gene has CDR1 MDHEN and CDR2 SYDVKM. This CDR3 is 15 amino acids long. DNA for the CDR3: TGTGCCAGCCACAGCCGGGGGGACAACCCCTACGAGCAGTACTTC. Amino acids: CASHSRGDNPYEQYF. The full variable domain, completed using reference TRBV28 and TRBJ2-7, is DVKVTQSSRYLVKRTGEKVFLECVQDMDHENMFWYRQDPGLGLRLIYFSYDVKMKEKGDIPEGYSVSREKKERFSLILESASTNQTSMYLCASHSRGDNPYEQYFGPGTRLTVT.